These 3 T cell receptor beta chains came from one sample sequenced in a study of shared clonotypes between healthy human individuals. Profiling relied on immunoSEQ multiplex PCR, and the TCRdb table lists in-frame clones only, not all of them. The sample includes around 200,000 clones, around 63% seen only once; the top ten take 10%. The material sequenced was memory CD4+ T cells sorted from blood. Specified subset: CD45RA-negative fraction. The receptors stem from a man aged 25-45 years in good health.

A note on this clone: This could be a read error, since a much larger clone is one nucleotide away. This chain joins TRBV5-1 and TRBJ2-5; TRBD1 might be the D (6 bases). Trimming stripped 4 bases from V and 1 base from J, with 8 bases between. This CDR3 region has 13 residues. The germline gives CDR1 SGHRS, CDR2 YFSETQ. The chain's CDR3 is CASSQDSQETQYF. In nucleotides, the CDR3 is TGCGCCAGCAGCCAGGACAGCCAAGAGACCCAGTACTTC.

The rearrangement uses TRBV5-1 and TRBJ2-2, with 9 bases identical to TRBD1. This CDR3 spans 15 amino acids. The V gene end was trimmed by 4 bases and the J gene end by 6 bases; junction bases not matched to a gene: 7. Germline values: CDR1 SGHRS, CDR2 YFSETQ. CDR3 protein: CASSDPGQGPGELFF. The CDR3 region has the DNA TGCGCCAGCAGCGACCCGGGACAGGGACCCGGGGAGCTGTTTTTT.

This clone occurred once. J is TRBJ2-1 and V is TRBV11-2, with TRBD2 matching over 12 bases. CDR1 and CDR2 from the germline V gene are SGHAT and FQNNGV. The CDR3 spans 15 residues. V lost 4 bases to trimming and J lost 9 bases; unmatched junction nucleotides: 7. The CDR3 sequence: CASSSRLAGEGEQFF. CDR3 bases: TGTGCCAGCAGCTCACGACTAGCGGGAGAGGGTGAGCAGTTCTTC. The full variable domain, with the rest looked up from reference TRBV11-2 and TRBJ2-1, is EAGVAQSPRYKIIEKRQSVAFWCNPISGHATLYWYQQILGQGPKLLIQFQNNGVVDDSQLPKDRFSAERLKGVDSTLKIQPAKLEDSAVYLCASSSRLAGEGEQFFGPGTRLTVL.